The sequence of this TCR beta chain was determined in a study of T cell clonality in common variable immunodeficiency. This CDR3 has 17 residues. The germline V gene encodes CDR1 SNHLY and CDR2 FYNNEI. J lost 5 bases, V lost 0 bases, and 5 bases had no gene match. This clone has at least ten counts. Its target is unknown. Read data end 3 residues before the CDR3 end; the end is taken from the germline J gene. The same CDR3 also results from other DNA sequences found in this sample. Diagnosis required reduced IgG, IgA and/or IgM with specific antibody deficiency. Study-wide findings and caveats: Repertoire-complication correlations in CVID were limited by patient heterogeneity. In common variable immunodeficiency, TCR beta chains reportedly carried fewer deletions and N-nucleotide insertions. CVID subjects had higher TCRbeta clonality than healthy controls, most marked in about a third.

Equal genomic DNA amounts from CVID and control samples were sequenced. Assay: immunoSEQ multiplex PCR; the TCRdb copy retains only in-frame clones and omits some. The sample contains more than 20,000 clones, none of them singletons. The chain employs TRBV2 and TRBJ2-5; TRBD2 aligns across 14 bases. The source of this sequence is a human donor with common variable immunodeficiency. The source material was peripheral blood mononuclear cells. CDR3 DNA, as far as it was read: TGTGCCAGCAGTGAAGCGACTAGCGGGAGGGCCGTTGAGACC. This translates into CASSEATSGRAVET. In full, the CDR3 is CASSEATSGRAVETQYF.